A single sample gave rise to the 27 T cell receptor beta chains below, sequenced in a study of blood T cell repertoires in COVID-19. Sequenced by immunoSEQ multiplex PCR; TCRdb stores in-frame clones only, minus some. The table has a few hundred thousand clones, roughly 90% seen once; the top ten hold around 3%. What was sequenced was peripheral blood. These receptors originate from a woman in her 30s with COVID-19, enrolled during active disease.

This chain uses TRBV27 with TRBJ1-2, with D unclear. Trimming shortened V by 4 bases and J by 4 bases, and 10 bases separated the two germline ends. CDR1 MNHEY and CDR2 SMNVEV come from the germline V gene (reference sequence). CDR3 length equals 13 residues. The CDR3 loop reads CASSYRSGYGYTF. The CDR3 region has the DNA TGTGCCAGCAGTTATCGATCAGGCTATGGCTACACCTTC.

The chain carries TRBV18 and TRBJ1-2, with unresolved D. Trimming stripped 2 bases from V and 4 bases from J, with 8 bases between. The CDR3 is made up of 13 amino acids. In germline, CDR1 is KGHSH, CDR2 LQKENI. The CDR3 here is CASSPDNLYGYTF. The CDR3 DNA follows: TGTGCCAGCTCACCAGACAATCTCTATGGCTACACCTTC.

This rearrangement joins TRBV27 to TRBJ1-5, with 8 nucleotides matching TRBD1. V gave up 3 bases and J gave up 5 bases; unmatched junction bases: 3. The CDR3 contains 14 residues. Germline-derived CDR1 and CDR2 are MNHEY and SMNVEV (reference sequence). In nucleotides, the CDR3 is TGTGCCAGCAGTTTGAACAGGGGGTATCAGCCCCAGCATTTT. Encoded protein: CASSLNRGYQPQHF.

This chain joins TRBV6-4 and TRBJ1-1; D ambiguous. The V end lost 0 bases, the J end lost 5 bases, and 10 bases lay between the germline ends. The CDR3 is made up of 14 amino acids. Germline V lookup: CDR1 MRHNA, CDR2 SNTAGT. The CDR3 sequence is CASSDSDRSTEAFF. In DNA, the CDR3 is TGTGCCAGCAGTGACTCAGACCGGAGTACTGAAGCTTTCTTT.

The gene calls are TRBV18 and TRBJ1-1, with D perhaps TRBD1 (5 bases). Germline V CDR1 and CDR2: KGHSH, LQKENI. The CDR3 extends over 17 amino acids. The V and J ends lost 1 base and 2 bases respectively, with 17 bases between them. As DNA, the CDR3 is TGTGCCAGCTCACCACTGGAGTCGACAGTACTCAACACTGAAGCTTTCTTT. Translating gives CASSPLESTVLNTEAFF. Drawing the rest from reference TRBV18 and TRBJ1-1, the complete variable domain is NAGVMQNPRHLVRRRGQEARLRCSPMKGHSHVYWYRQLPEEGLKFMVYLQKENIIDESGMPKERFSAEFPKEGPSILRIQQVVRGDSAAYFCASSPLESTVLNTEAFFGQGTRLTVV.

The V gene is TRBV7-9, the J gene TRBJ2-1; possible D gene TRBD2, 6 bases. The CDR3 extends over 14 amino acids. Germline loops: CDR1 SEHNR, CDR2 FQNEAQ (reference sequence). V gave up 1 base and J gave up 4 bases, with 8 bases separating them. In DNA form, the CDR3 reads TGTGCCAGCAGCTTAGACGGGGGATACAATGAGCAGTTCTTC. The encoded protein is CASSLDGGYNEQFF.

This rearrangement joins TRBV13 to TRBJ2-7; TRBD2 matches at 14 bases. This CDR3 has 18 amino acids. The junction had 9 bases not matched to a gene; V was cut back by 5 bases and J by 0 bases. CDR1 is PRHDT and CDR2 is FYEKMQ in the germline V gene (reference sequence). The CDR3 protein is CASSPRTSGGPASYEQYF. Here the CDR3 DNA reads TGTGCCAGCAGCCCCCGGACTAGCGGGGGGCCCGCCTCCTACGAGCAGTACTTC.

V and J are TRBV4-3 and TRBJ1-5, with D possibly being TRBD1 (5 bases). This CDR3 is built from 15 residues. V gave up 0 bases and J gave up 3 bases, with 9 bases separating them. Germline loops: CDR1 LGHNA, CDR2 YSLEER. The CDR3 spells CASSQDRDYNQPQHF. The CDR3 region has the DNA TGCGCCAGCAGCCAAGATCGGGACTACAATCAGCCCCAGCATTTT.

The rearrangement joins TRBV4-3 to TRBJ1-2, with D uncertain. Trimming shortened V by 0 bases and J by 1 base, and 3 bases separated the two germline ends. Germline assignment: CDR1 LGHNA and CDR2 YSLEER. The CDR3 totals 13 residues. The CDR3 spells CASSQDFNYGYTF. CDR3 nucleotides: TGCGCCAGCAGCCAAGACTTTAACTATGGCTACACCTTC.

As DNA, the CDR3 is TGTGCCAGCAGCTTGTTGGGCGGGCGCGTTAATGAAAAACTGTTTTTT. Its translation: CASSLLGGRVNEKLFF. The J gene is TRBJ1-4, the V gene TRBV7-8; no clear D gene. Germline-derived CDR1 and CDR2 are SGHVS and FQNEAQ. CDR3 size: 16 residues. With 3 bases removed from V and 4 bases from J, the gap between germline ends came to 15 bases. Full variable domain (remainder filled in from reference TRBV7-8 and TRBJ1-4): GAGVSQSPRYKVAKRGQDVALRCDPISGHVSLFWYQQALGQGPEFLTYFQNEAQLDKSGLPSDRFFAERPEGSVSTLKIQRTQQEDSAVYLCASSLLGGRVNEKLFFGSGTQLSVL.

In its sample, this clone was seen once. The chain recombines TRBV24-1 with TRBJ2-5, with 9 nucleotides matching TRBD1. This CDR3 spans 15 amino acids. Germline assignment: CDR1 KGHDR and CDR2 SFDVKD. Trimming cost V 4 bases and J 5 bases; bases outside gene matches: 7. CDR3: CATSETGTGRETQYF. Written as DNA, the CDR3 is TGTGCCACCAGTGAGACCGGGACAGGGAGGGAGACCCAGTACTTC.

The chain joins TRBV2 to TRBJ1-3, with a possible D match to TRBD1 (5 bases). The CDR3 covers 14 residues. Germline lookup yields CDR1 SNHLY and CDR2 FYNNEI. V lost 5 bases and J lost 0, with 8 bases in between. CDR3 bases: TGTGCCAGCAGTACAGGAACCTCTGGAAACACCATATATTTT. Translated, it gives CASSTGTSGNTIYF.

This clone was counted a few times. The V gene is TRBV19, the J gene TRBJ1-5, with D possibly matching TRBD1 (5 bases). The V gene lost 9 bases and the J gene lost 3 bases, with 18 bases spanning the gap. Germline V gene sequence: CDR1 LNHDA, CDR2 SQIVND (reference sequence). The CDR3 is made up of 15 amino acids. CDR3 coding DNA: TGTGCCAGCACTGACCTGGGGCTGAACAATCAGCCCCAGCATTTT. Amino acid sequence: CASTDLGLNNQPQHF.

J is TRBJ2-1 and V is TRBV28, with D perhaps TRBD2 (6 bases). Germline V lookup: CDR1 MDHEN, CDR2 SYDVKM. The CDR3 sequence is 15 residues long. V dropped 6 bases and J dropped 8 bases, with 20 bases sitting between them. The CDR3: CASRPPGEVEHEQFF. CDR3 DNA: TGTGCCAGCAGGCCCCCGGGAGAGGTCGAGCATGAGCAGTTCTTC.

This rearrangement joins TRBV29-1 to TRBJ2-2; tentatively, D is TRBD1 (5 bases). Trimming removed 5 bases at V and 5 bases at J, with 12 bases between. CDR3 length equals 13 residues. The V gene's germline CDR1 is SQVTM and CDR2 ANQGSEA. The CDR3, as DNA: TGCAGCGTTAGACAGTGGATGACCGGGGAGCTGTTTTTT. It translates to CSVRQWMTGELFF.

This chain links TRBV27 with TRBJ1-1; 9 bases match TRBD1. With V trimmed by 5 bases and J by 4 bases, 5 bases remained unmatched. The V gene's germline CDR1 is MNHEY and CDR2 SMNVEV (reference sequence). The CDR3 has 14 amino acids. DNA of the CDR3: TGTGCCAGCAGTAAGGACAGGGGAGTCACTGAAGCTTTCTTT. Protein sequence: CASSKDRGVTEAFF.

This clone showed up just a few times. This chain uses TRBV20-1 with TRBJ1-6; tentative D call: TRBD1 (6 bases). Trimming pared 3 bases from V and 8 bases from J, leaving 23 bases between. The length of the CDR3 is 17 residues. Germline V gives CDR1 DFQATT, CDR2 SNEGSKA (reference sequence). The CDR3 spells CSASSVAGVFGDSPLHF. CDR3 in DNA: TGCAGTGCTAGTAGTGTGGCAGGGGTTTTTGGTGATTCACCCCTCCACTTT.

This chain's CDR3 is CASSPGGVSTEAFF. For the CDR3, the DNA is TGTGCCAGCAGCCCCGGGGGGGTATCGACTGAAGCTTTCTTT. The gene calls are TRBV7-6 and TRBJ1-1; a weak D match, TRBD1 (5 bases). Trimming removed 5 bases from V and 5 bases from J, with 15 bases in between. From germline, CDR1 is SGHVS and CDR2 FNYEAQ. The CDR3 length is 14 residues. Full variable domain (rest looked up from reference TRBV7-6 and TRBJ1-1): GAGVSQSPRYKVTKRGQDVALRCDPISGHVSLYWYRQALGQGPEFLTYFNYEAQQDKSGLPNDRFSAERPEGSISTLTIQRTEQRDSAMYRCASSPGGVSTEAFFGQGTRLTVV.

This chain joins TRBV24-1 and TRBJ1-2; D is unresolved. Germline CDR1 is KGHDR and CDR2 is SFDVKD. Trimming left V 12 bases short and J 3 bases short, with 10 bases between. The CDR3 spans 11 residues. This CDR3 reads CAPVADYGYTF. CDR3 DNA: TGTGCCCCGGTCGCGGACTATGGCTACACCTTC.

This chain joins TRBV18 and TRBJ1-3, with 7 bases aligning to TRBD1. CDR3 length equals 17 residues. Germline V gene sequence: CDR1 KGHSH, CDR2 LQKENI. V trimming: 4 bases; J trimming: 0 bases; junction bases outside the gene matches: 9. The CDR3 DNA is TGTGCCAGCTCACGAACAGGGGACGGAATCTCTGGAAACACCATATATTTT. It encodes CASSRTGDGISGNTIYF.

V usage is TRBV27 and J usage is TRBJ2-2, with D perhaps TRBD1 (6 bases). The germline V gene encodes CDR1 MNHEY and CDR2 SMNVEV (reference sequence). V was cut by 3 bases and J by 4 bases, with 9 bases left in between. The CDR3 has 14 amino acids. CDR3 DNA sequence: TGTGCCAGCAGTTTCACAGGGACCACCGGGGAGCTGTTTTTT. Protein product: CASSFTGTTGELFF.

This chain connects TRBV7-2 to TRBJ1-3, with D tentatively TRBD1 (5 bases). The CDR3 totals 16 residues. Trimming stripped 3 bases from V and 0 bases from J, with 12 bases between. The germline V gene encodes CDR1 SGHTA and CDR2 FQGNSA. CDR3 DNA sequence: TGTGCCAGCAGCTTGAGACAGCATCACTCTGGAAACACCATATATTTT. Protein: CASSLRQHHSGNTIYF.

The rearrangement links TRBV19 to TRBJ1-4, with unresolved D. CDR3 length: 14 residues. The V gene lost 6 bases and the J gene lost 0 bases, with 8 bases spanning the gap. Germline CDR1 is LNHDA and CDR2 is SQIVND (reference sequence). The CDR3 DNA follows: TGTGCCAGTAGGGAGGGTGCAACTAATGAAAAACTGTTTTTT. Its protein is CASREGATNEKLFF.

The chain joins TRBV5-1 to TRBJ2-5; 7 bases align to TRBD2. Germline CDR1 SGHRS, CDR2 YFSETQ. V was pared by 3 bases and J by 3 bases, with 8 bases of the junction left unmatched. The CDR3 covers 15 residues. The CDR3 region is CASSSGGLVKETQYF. CDR3 coding DNA: TGCGCCAGCAGCTCTGGTGGACTAGTGAAAGAGACCCAGTACTTC. Looking up the rest from reference TRBV5-1 and TRBJ2-5 gives the full variable domain: KAGVTQTPRYLIKTRGQQVTLSCSPISGHRSVSWYQQTPGQGLQFLFEYFSETQRNKGNFPGRFSGRQFSNSRSEMNVSTLELGDSALYLCASSSGGLVKETQYFGPGTRLLVL.

The chain links TRBV7-9 to TRBJ2-5; a weak D match, TRBD1 (6 bases). CDR3 length: 15 amino acids. The germline V gene has CDR1 SEHNR and CDR2 FQNEAQ (reference sequence). With 7 bases removed from V and 5 bases from J, the gap between germline ends came to 20 bases. CDR3 amino acids: CASTPLSGGDETQYF. DNA for the CDR3: TGTGCCAGCACCCCTTTGAGTGGGGGCGATGAGACCCAGTACTTC.

V gene TRBV19 combines with J gene TRBJ1-2; a weak D match, TRBD1 (5 bases). CDR1 and CDR2 (germline): LNHDA, SQIVND (reference sequence). Trimming removed 6 bases from V and 4 bases from J, with 15 bases in between. CDR3 length: 14 residues. The CDR3 loop is CASSPTAIVYGYTF. CDR3 in DNA: TGTGCCAGTAGCCCGACAGCGATCGTCTATGGCTACACCTTC.

The V gene is TRBV7-2, the J gene TRBJ1-4; TRBD1 aligns across 7 bases. V was pared by 5 bases and J by 8 bases, with 8 bases of the junction left unmatched. Germline V gene data show CDR1 as SGHTA and CDR2 as FQGNSA. CDR3 length: 14 residues. The CDR3 loop is CASSPGTAWEKLFF. The CDR3 region has the DNA TGTGCCAGCAGCCCCGGGACAGCGTGGGAAAAACTGTTTTTT. Together with reference TRBV7-2 and TRBJ1-4, the CDR3 gives the full variable domain: GAGVSQSPSNKVTEKGKDVELRCDPISGHTALYWYRQSLGQGLEFLIYFQGNSAPDKSGLPSDRFSAERTGGSVSTLTIQRTQQEDSAVYLCASSPGTAWEKLFFGSGTQLSVL.